A selection of T cell receptor beta chains follows, all from one sample in a study of blood T cell repertoires in COVID-19. TCRdb's copy holds only in-frame clones and misses some; the assay was immunoSEQ multiplex PCR. The sample holds a few hundred thousand clones, around 85% seen once. The specimen was PBMCs or T cells enriched from blood (not recorded which). Receptors originate from a woman aged 30 to 39 who had recovered from COVID-19. Both conserved end residues are part of each CDR3. Fields, in order: J gene, V gene, clone size, D gene, CDR3 DNA, CDR3 protein. D genes are given only for firm matches. The size of a clone is reported for some rows only, either as once, few or many, or as a class for expanded clones.

TRBJ1-1,TRBV28,NA,NA,TGTGCCGGGGGGGAGCATTTGAACACTGAAGCTTTCTTT,CAGGEHLNTEAFF
TRBJ2-7,TRBV4-1,few,TRBD2,TGCGCCAGCAGCCCATTAGCGGGACTCTACGAGCAGTACTTC,CASSPLAGLYEQYF
TRBJ1-3,TRBV19,NA,NA,TGTGCCAGTAGTATGTCCAGGGGAACTGGAAACACCATATATTTT,CASSMSRGTGNTIYF
TRBJ2-3,TRBV24-1,NA,TRBD1,TGTGCCACCAGTGATCCAGGGGGCGCGGGGCCAGATACGCAGTATTTT,CATSDPGGAGPDTQYF
TRBJ2-7,TRBV6-2/TRBV6-3,few,NA,TGTGCCAGCAGGCCTTATTGGAGCTCCTACGAGCAGTACTTC,CASRPYWSSYEQYF
TRBJ2-5,TRBV11-1,NA,NA,TGTGCCAGCAGCTCACAAGAGACCCAGTACTTC,CASSSQETQYF
TRBJ1-5,TRBV18,NA,TRBD1,TGTGCCAGCTCGTTCCAGGGGGCCTATTATAGCAATCAGCCCCAGCATTTT,CASSFQGAYYSNQPQHF
TRBJ1-2,TRBV29-1,NA,NA,TGCAGCGTTACGCTAGGCTATGGCTACACCTTC,CSVTLGYGYTF
TRBJ1-2,TRBV28,once,NA,TGTGCCAGTACCTGGGGGGACCGTGGCTACACCTTC,CASTWGDRGYTF
TRBJ1-5,TRBV30,once,TRBD1,TGTGCCTGGAGTATCACAGGGGCAGGGCCCCAGCATTTT,CAWSITGAGPQHF
TRBJ1-1,TRBV10-3,NA,TRBD1,TGTGCCATCAGCGACCCGGGACAGGGGGGGACTGAAGCTTTCTTT,CAISDPGQGGTEAFF
TRBJ1-2,TRBV11-1,NA,NA,TGTGCCAGCAGCGTGGGACACTGGGACTATGGCTACACCTTC,CASSVGHWDYGYTF
TRBJ2-5,TRBV24-1,NA,TRBD2,TGTGCCACCAGTGGGACTAGCGGGCTTGAAGAGACCCAGTACTTC,CATSGTSGLEETQYF
TRBJ1-5,TRBV28,NA,NA,TGTGCCAGCAGTTTGGAGTTTAGCAATCAGCCCCAGCATTTT,CASSLEFSNQPQHF
TRBJ2-5,TRBV24-1,NA,TRBD1,TGTGCCACCAGTGTGACCGGACAGGGTTTCCAAGAGACCCAGTACTTC,CATSVTGQGFQETQYF
TRBJ1-4,TRBV6-6,NA,NA,TGTGCCAGCAGTCAGCCGCTTACAGAGCCAACTAATGAAAAACTGTTTTTT,CASSQPLTEPTNEKLFF
TRBJ1-2,TRBV19,NA,NA,TGTGCCAGTAGTATCATCGAGGGAGGAAGCTATGGCTACACCTTC,CASSIIEGGSYGYTF
TRBJ2-1,TRBV3-1/TRBV3-2,NA,NA,TGTGCCAGCAGCCAAGATCTGAGAAATCGGTTCTTC,CASSQDLRNRFF
TRBJ1-2,TRBV6-5,NA,TRBD1,TGTGCCAGCTCCACAGGGGTTCTCGATGGCTACACCTTC,CASSTGVLDGYTF
TRBJ2-1,TRBV3-1/TRBV3-2,once,NA,TGTGCCAGCAGCGGGAGTAGGGATGAGCAGTTCTTC,CASSGSRDEQFF
TRBJ2-1,TRBV7-9,NA,TRBD2,TGTGCCAGCAGCTTAGTGGCTAGCGGGAGGGATGAGCAGTTCTTC,CASSLVASGRDEQFF
TRBJ1-4,TRBV9,NA,TRBD1,TGTGCCAGCAGCGAGAGGGACAGTGAAAAACTGTTTTTT,CASSERDSEKLFF
TRBJ1-2,TRBV5-4,NA,NA,TGTGCCAGCAGCTTGGAAAACAGGGCGAACTATGGCTACACCTTC,CASSLENRANYGYTF
TRBJ2-5,TRBV2,NA,NA,TGTGCCAGCAGTCTAAAAGAGACCCAGTACTTC,CASSLKETQYF
TRBJ1-1,TRBV19,NA,TRBD1,TGTGCCAGTAGTCGGTTCTCTCCCGGGACAGGGAAAACCCTGAACACTGAAGCTTTCTTT,CASSRFSPGTGKTLNTEAFF
TRBJ2-1,TRBV6-5,NA,NA,TGTGCCAGCACCAACGGGAAGGTAGATGAGCAGTTCTTC,CASTNGKVDEQFF
TRBJ1-1,TRBV28,NA,NA,TGTGCCAGCAGAACGGGGGGCGACAGGTACACTGAAGCTTTCTTT,CASRTGGDRYTEAFF
TRBJ2-2,TRBV19,once,TRBD2,TGTGCCAGTACCCAGGGACTAGCGGGACTTCAAAGGAACACCGGGGAGCTGTTTTTT,CASTQGLAGLQRNTGELFF
TRBJ1-5,TRBV28,NA,NA,TGTGCCAGCAGTCCCCGGACCGGACGGGGTCAGCCCCAGCATTTT,CASSPRTGRGQPQHF
TRBJ1-2,TRBV5-1,once,NA,TGCGCCAGCACCCCCGGAGGCCCACGTGGGGGCTACACCTTC,CASTPGGPRGGYTF
TRBJ1-4,TRBV6-1,NA,NA,TGTGCCAGCAGTGAAGGGAAGGAACGGGGGGAACTGTTTTTT,CASSEGKERGELFF
TRBJ2-1,TRBV3-1/TRBV3-2,once,NA,TGTGCCAGCAGCCAAGATGTCGGTTTTTCTTACAATGAGCAGTTCTTC,CASSQDVGFSYNEQFF
TRBJ2-7,TRBV5-5,NA,TRBD1,TGTGCCAGCAGCTCAACCGGGACAGGACTCTACGAGCAGTACTTC,CASSSTGTGLYEQYF
TRBJ2-3,TRBV28,NA,TRBD1,TGTGCCAGCAGTTCGGGACAGGTCAACACAGATACGCAGTATTTT,CASSSGQVNTDTQYF
TRBJ1-6,TRBV3-1/TRBV3-2,NA,NA,TGTGCCAGCAGCCAAGGAGGCGGGGAGAATTCACCCCTCCACTTT,CASSQGGGENSPLHF
TRBJ2-7,TRBV15,NA,TRBD2,TGTGCCACCAGCAGAGAGGGAGGGAACCTTCACCCTTACGAGCAGTACTTC,CATSREGGNLHPYEQYF
TRBJ2-2,TRBV5-4,NA,NA,TGTGCCAGCAGCTTGGAGGGGGCCGGGGAGCTGTTTTTT,CASSLEGAGELFF
TRBJ2-5,TRBV15,NA,NA,TGTGCCACCAGCAGAGGACAGGTCCAAGAGACCCAGTACTTC,CATSRGQVQETQYF
TRBJ2-4,TRBV19,NA,NA,TGTGCCAGTAGTATTGGCAGGGGAAACATTCAGTACTTC,CASSIGRGNIQYF